These 13 T cell receptor beta chains were sequenced from one sample in a study of blood T cell repertoires in COVID-19. Libraries were prepared by immunoSEQ multiplex PCR; TCRdb keeps only in-frame clonotypes and omits some of them. The profile shows 100,000 to 150,000 clones, more than 75% of them singletons. The sample was peripheral blood. The receptor source for this set is a human donor in a cohort sampled during active COVID-19.

The chain employs TRBV5-1 and TRBJ2-3; D gene ambiguous. V lost 4 bases, J lost 1 base, and 7 bases lay in between. This CDR3 spans 13 amino acids. CDR1 SGHRS and CDR2 YFSETQ come from the germline V gene. The CDR3 DNA reads as TGCGCCAGCAGCAGCGACCGCACAGATACGCAGTATTTT. Translation: CASSSDRTDTQYF.

This clone was found a few times. This chain connects TRBV7-9 to TRBJ1-5; 9 positions agree with TRBD1. The CDR3 covers 15 residues. After removal of 4 bases from V and 5 bases from J, the junction contained 6 bases not matched to a gene. CDR1 is SEHNR, CDR2 FQNEAQ, per germline (reference sequence). DNA of the CDR3: TGTGCCAGCAGCTCGGGGGACAGGGACTATCAGCCCCAGCATTTT. Translation gives CASSSGDRDYQPQHF.

V gene TRBV7-9 combines with J gene TRBJ2-1; possibly TRBD2 for D (6 bases). Trimming removed 5 bases from V and 0 bases from J, with 14 bases in between. The CDR3 covers 16 residues. Looked up from germline, CDR1 is SEHNR and CDR2 is FQNEAQ (reference sequence). CDR3 sequence: CASSAHGGSSYNEQFF. For the CDR3, the DNA is TGTGCCAGCAGCGCCCACGGGGGTAGCTCCTACAATGAGCAGTTCTTC.

The chain recombines TRBV24-1 with TRBJ2-7; D might be TRBD1 (7 bases). This CDR3 is 16 amino acids long. Germline CDR1 is KGHDR and CDR2 is SFDVKD. The V gene lost 4 bases and the J gene lost 5 bases, with 20 bases spanning the gap. As DNA, the CDR3 is TGTGCCACCAGTGACCAAACACAGGGGACTGGCCACGAGCAGTACTTC. It yields the protein CATSDQTQGTGHEQYF.

The J gene is TRBJ2-1, the V gene TRBV11-3, with a tentative D call TRBD1 (5 bases). The CDR3 consists of 14 residues. V lost 4 bases, J lost 8 bases, and 15 bases lay in between. The germline gives CDR1 SGHNT, CDR2 YENEEA. CDR3 in amino acids: CASSSRQGGDEQFF. DNA for the CDR3: TGTGCCAGCAGCTCCAGGCAGGGTGGGGATGAGCAGTTCTTC. The complete variable domain, with remaining parts taken from reference TRBV11-3 and TRBJ2-1, reads EAGVVQSPRYKIIEKKQPVAFWCNPISGHNTLYWYLQNLGQGPELLIRYENEEAVDDSQLPKDRFSAERLKGVDSTLKIQPAELGDSAVYLCASSSRQGGDEQFFGPGTRLTVL.

This clone was picked up a small number of times. V gene TRBV4-1 combines with J gene TRBJ2-7, with 14 bases that match TRBD2. The J segment lost 3 bases and the V segment lost 3 bases, leaving 7 bases of the junction unmatched. Germline-derived CDR1 and CDR2 are MGHRA and YSYEKL. The CDR3 sequence is 17 residues long. Here the CDR3 reads CASSQARLAGGLYEQYF. For the CDR3, the DNA is TGCGCCAGCAGCCAGGCCAGACTAGCGGGAGGGCTCTACGAGCAGTACTTC.

This clone was seen a single time. This sequence joins TRBV5-5 and TRBJ2-1; 10 bases map to TRBD2. Unmatched junction bases numbered 15, after V lost 7 bases and J lost 5 bases. Germline V gene data show CDR1 as SGHKS and CDR2 as YYEKEE (reference sequence). The CDR3 has 17 residues. CDR3 sequence (DNA): TGTGCCAGCGCTAGGCCTAGCGGGAGAGACCTGAACAATGAGCAGTTCTTC. It is translated as CASARPSGRDLNNEQFF.

The V and J genes are TRBV7-3 and TRBJ2-3; TRBD2 aligns across 12 bases. Germline assignment: CDR1 SGHTA and CDR2 FQGTGA. V was clipped by 3 bases and J by 6 bases; unmatched bases: 7. The CDR3 totals 16 residues. CDR3 sequence: CASSFDLAGGSDTQYF. CDR3 nucleotides: TGTGCCAGCAGCTTCGACCTAGCGGGAGGGTCGGATACGCAGTATTTT.

This chain joins TRBV6-5 and TRBJ1-3; 8 nucleotides align to TRBD1. From germline, CDR1 is MNHEY and CDR2 SVGAGI. J lost 3 bases, V lost 6 bases, and 7 bases had no gene match. This CDR3 spans 15 amino acids. CDR3 in amino acids: CASRPRDRGGNTIYF. The CDR3 DNA sequence: TGTGCCAGCAGACCTCGTGACAGGGGTGGAAACACCATATATTTT.

V usage is TRBV13 and J usage is TRBJ2-5; 7 bases are shared with TRBD1. The germline gives CDR1 PRHDT, CDR2 FYEKMQ (reference sequence). The CDR3 length is 14 residues. The V gene end was trimmed by 6 bases and the J gene end by 3 bases; junction bases not matched to a gene: 7. The CDR3 sequence is CASREIGTEETQYF. In nucleotides, the CDR3 is TGTGCCAGCAGGGAAATAGGGACAGAAGAGACCCAGTACTTC.

In this sample, this clone turned up a few times. The V and J genes are TRBV5-6 and TRBJ2-7; D gene uncertain. V lost 0 bases and J 8 bases, leaving 12 bases between the germline ends. This CDR3 contains 13 residues. Germline CDR1 reads SGHDT; CDR2 reads YYEEEE. This CDR3 reads CASSLGVGGQQYF. CDR3 DNA sequence: TGTGCCAGCAGCTTGGGAGTGGGTGGGCAGCAGTACTTC.

The J gene is TRBJ2-3, the V gene TRBV28, with 8 bases aligning to TRBD1. Germline V CDR1 and CDR2: MDHEN, SYDVKM. The CDR3 consists of 14 residues. Trimming removed 7 bases from V and 11 bases from J; junction bases left unmatched: 14. CDR3 loop: CASKTMGQAPKQYF. The CDR3 nucleotides read TGTGCCAGCAAAACTATGGGACAGGCCCCTAAGCAGTATTTT.

The gene calls are TRBV11-2 and TRBJ2-7; TRBD1 might be the D (6 bases). This CDR3 contains 15 residues. The germline V and J ends were trimmed by 2 bases and 2 bases, with 13 bases remaining between them. Germline lookup yields CDR1 SGHAT and CDR2 FQNNGV. CDR3 region: CASSLSGTPPYEQYF. The DNA for the CDR3 is TGTGCCAGCAGCTTATCCGGGACACCCCCCTACGAGCAGTACTTC.